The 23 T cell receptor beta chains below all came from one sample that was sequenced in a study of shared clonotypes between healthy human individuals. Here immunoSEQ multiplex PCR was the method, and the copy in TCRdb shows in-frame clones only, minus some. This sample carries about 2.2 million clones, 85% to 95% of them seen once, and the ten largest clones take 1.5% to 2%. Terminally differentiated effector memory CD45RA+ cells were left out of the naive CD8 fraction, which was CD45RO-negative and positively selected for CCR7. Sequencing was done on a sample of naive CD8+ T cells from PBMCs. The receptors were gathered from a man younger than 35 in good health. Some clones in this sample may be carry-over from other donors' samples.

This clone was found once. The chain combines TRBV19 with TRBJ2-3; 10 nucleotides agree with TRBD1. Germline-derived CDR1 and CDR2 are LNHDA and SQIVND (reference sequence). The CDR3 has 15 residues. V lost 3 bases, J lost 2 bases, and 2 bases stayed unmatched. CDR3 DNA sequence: TGTGCCAGTAGTATCGGACAGGGGGTCACAGATACGCAGTATTTT. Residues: CASSIGQGVTDTQYF.

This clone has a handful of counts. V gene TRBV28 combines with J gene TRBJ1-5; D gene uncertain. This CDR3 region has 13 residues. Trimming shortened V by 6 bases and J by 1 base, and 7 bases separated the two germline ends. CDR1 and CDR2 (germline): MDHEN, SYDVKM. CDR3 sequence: CASRILSNQPQHF. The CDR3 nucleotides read TGTGCCAGCAGGATTCTGAGCAATCAGCCCCAGCATTTT.

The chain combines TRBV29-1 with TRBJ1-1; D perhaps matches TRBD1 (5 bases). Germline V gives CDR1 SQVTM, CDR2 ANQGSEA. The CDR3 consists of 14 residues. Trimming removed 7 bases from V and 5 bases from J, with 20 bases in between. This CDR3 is CSATSVWGWTEAFF. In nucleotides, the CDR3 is TGCAGCGCCACCTCGGTCTGGGGCTGGACTGAAGCTTTCTTT. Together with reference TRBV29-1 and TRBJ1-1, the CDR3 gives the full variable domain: SAVISQKPSRDICQRGTSLTIQCQVDSQVTMMFWYRQQPGQSLTLIATANQGSEATYESGFVIDKFPISRPNLTFSTLTVSNMSPEDSSIYLCSATSVWGWTEAFFGQGTRLTVV.

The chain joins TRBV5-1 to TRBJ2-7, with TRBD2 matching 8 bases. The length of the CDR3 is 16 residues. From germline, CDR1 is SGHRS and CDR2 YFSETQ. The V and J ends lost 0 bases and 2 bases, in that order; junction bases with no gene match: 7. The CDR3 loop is CASSLGTSGPPYEQYF. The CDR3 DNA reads TGCGCCAGCAGCTTGGGCACTAGCGGCCCACCCTACGAGCAGTACTTC.

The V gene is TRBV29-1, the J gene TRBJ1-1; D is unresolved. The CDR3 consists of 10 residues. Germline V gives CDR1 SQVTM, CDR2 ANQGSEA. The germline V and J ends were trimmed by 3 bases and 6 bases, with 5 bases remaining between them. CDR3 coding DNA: TGCAGCGTTGACGGATCTGAAGCTTTCTTT. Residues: CSVDGSEAFF.

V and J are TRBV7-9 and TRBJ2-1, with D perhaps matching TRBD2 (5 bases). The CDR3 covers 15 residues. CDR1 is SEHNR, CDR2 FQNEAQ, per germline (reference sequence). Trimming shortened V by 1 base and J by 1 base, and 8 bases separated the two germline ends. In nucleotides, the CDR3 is TGTGCCAGCAGCTTAGGGGCGGGTTCCTACAATGAGCAGTTCTTC. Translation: CASSLGAGSYNEQFF. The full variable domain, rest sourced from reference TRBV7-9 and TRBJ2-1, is DTGVSQNPRHKITKRGQNVTFRCDPISEHNRLYWYRQTLGQGPEFLTYFQNEAQLEKSRLLSDRFSAERPKGSFSTLEIQRTEQGDSAMYLCASSLGAGSYNEQFFGPGTRLTVL.

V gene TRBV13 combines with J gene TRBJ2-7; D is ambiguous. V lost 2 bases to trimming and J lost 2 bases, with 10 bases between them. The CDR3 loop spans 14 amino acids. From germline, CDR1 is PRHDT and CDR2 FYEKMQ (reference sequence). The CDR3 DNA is TGTGCCAGCAGCTTACGTTCGGCGACCTACGAGCAGTACTTC. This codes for CASSLRSATYEQYF.

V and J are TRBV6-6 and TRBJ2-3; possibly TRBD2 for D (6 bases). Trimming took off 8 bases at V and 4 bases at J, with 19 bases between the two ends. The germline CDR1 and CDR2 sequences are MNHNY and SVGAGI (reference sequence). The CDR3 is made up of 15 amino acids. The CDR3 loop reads CASVDTGESADTQYF. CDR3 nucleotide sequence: TGTGCCAGCGTCGATACGGGAGAGTCGGCAGATACGCAGTATTTT.

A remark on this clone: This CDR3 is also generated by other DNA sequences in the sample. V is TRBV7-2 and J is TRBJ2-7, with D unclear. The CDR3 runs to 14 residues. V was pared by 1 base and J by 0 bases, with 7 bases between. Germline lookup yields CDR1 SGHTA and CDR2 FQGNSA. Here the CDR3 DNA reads TGTGCCAGCAGCTTAGGTGGTCCCTCCTACGAGCAGTACTTC. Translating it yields CASSLGGPSYEQYF.

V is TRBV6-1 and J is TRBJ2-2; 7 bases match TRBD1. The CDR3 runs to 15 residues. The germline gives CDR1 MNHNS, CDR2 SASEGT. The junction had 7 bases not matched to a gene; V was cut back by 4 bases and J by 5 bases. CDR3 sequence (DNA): TGTGCCAGCAGTGGAGACAGGGACGGAACCGGGGAGCTGTTTTTT. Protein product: CASSGDRDGTGELFF.

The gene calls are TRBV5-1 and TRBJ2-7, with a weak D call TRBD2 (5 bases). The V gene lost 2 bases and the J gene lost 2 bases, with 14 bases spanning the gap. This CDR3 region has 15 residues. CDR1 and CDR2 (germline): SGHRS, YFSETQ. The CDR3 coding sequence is TGCGCCAGCAGCTTCTATCCCATCGGGGCCTACGAGCAGTACTTC. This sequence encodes CASSFYPIGAYEQYF.

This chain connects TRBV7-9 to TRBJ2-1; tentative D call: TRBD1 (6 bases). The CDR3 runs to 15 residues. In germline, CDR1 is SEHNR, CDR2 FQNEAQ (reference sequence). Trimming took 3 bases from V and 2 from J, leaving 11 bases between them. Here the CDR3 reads CASSLGASTYNEQFF. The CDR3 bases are TGTGCCAGCAGCTTGGGGGCCTCAACCTACAATGAGCAGTTCTTC.

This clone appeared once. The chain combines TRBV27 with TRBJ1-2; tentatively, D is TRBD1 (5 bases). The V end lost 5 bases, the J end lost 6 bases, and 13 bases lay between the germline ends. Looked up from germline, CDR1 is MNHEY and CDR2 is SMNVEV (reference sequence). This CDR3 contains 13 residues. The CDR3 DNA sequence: TGTGCCAGCAGTCCAGCCTGGGGGGATGGCTACACCTTC. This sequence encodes CASSPAWGDGYTF.

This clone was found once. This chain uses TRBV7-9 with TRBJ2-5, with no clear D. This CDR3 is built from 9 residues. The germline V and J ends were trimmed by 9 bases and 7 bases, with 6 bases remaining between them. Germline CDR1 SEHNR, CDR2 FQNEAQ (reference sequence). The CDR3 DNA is TGTGCCAGTGGTTGGACCCAGTACTTC. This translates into CASGWTQYF. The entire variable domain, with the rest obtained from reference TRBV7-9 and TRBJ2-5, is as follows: DTGVSQNPRHKITKRGQNVTFRCDPISEHNRLYWYRQTLGQGPEFLTYFQNEAQLEKSRLLSDRFSAERPKGSFSTLEIQRTEQGDSAMYLCASGWTQYFGPGTRLLVL.

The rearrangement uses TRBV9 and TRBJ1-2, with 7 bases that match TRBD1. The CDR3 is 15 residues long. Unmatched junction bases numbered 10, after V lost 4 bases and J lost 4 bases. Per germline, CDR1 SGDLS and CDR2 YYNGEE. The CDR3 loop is CASSPWDGTVYGYTF. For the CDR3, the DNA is TGTGCCAGCAGCCCCTGGGACGGGACAGTCTATGGCTACACCTTC.

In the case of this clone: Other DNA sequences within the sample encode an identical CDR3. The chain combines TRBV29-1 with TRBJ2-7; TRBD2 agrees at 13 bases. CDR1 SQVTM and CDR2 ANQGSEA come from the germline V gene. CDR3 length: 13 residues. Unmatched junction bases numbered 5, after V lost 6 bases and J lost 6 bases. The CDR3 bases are TGCAGCGTAACTAGCGGGAGGGCCCTCGAGCAGTACTTC. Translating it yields CSVTSGRALEQYF.

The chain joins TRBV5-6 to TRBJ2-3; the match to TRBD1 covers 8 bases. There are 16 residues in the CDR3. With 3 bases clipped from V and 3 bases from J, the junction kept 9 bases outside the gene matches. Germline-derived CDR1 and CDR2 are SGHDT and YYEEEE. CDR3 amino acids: CASSSYWTGSTDTQYF. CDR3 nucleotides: TGTGCCAGCAGCTCCTATTGGACAGGGAGTACAGATACGCAGTATTTT.

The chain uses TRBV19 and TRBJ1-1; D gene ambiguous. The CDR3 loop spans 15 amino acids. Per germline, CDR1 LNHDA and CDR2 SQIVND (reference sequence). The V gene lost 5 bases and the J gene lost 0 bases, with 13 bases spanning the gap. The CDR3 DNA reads TGTGCCAGTAGTGAGGACGATACCTTGAACACTGAAGCTTTCTTT. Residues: CASSEDDTLNTEAFF.

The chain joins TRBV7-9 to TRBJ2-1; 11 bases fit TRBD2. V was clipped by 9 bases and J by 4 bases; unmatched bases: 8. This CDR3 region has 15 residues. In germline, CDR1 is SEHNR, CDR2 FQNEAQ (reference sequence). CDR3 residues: CASWKTSGTYNEQFF. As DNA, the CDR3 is TGTGCCAGTTGGAAGACTAGCGGGACGTACAATGAGCAGTTCTTC.

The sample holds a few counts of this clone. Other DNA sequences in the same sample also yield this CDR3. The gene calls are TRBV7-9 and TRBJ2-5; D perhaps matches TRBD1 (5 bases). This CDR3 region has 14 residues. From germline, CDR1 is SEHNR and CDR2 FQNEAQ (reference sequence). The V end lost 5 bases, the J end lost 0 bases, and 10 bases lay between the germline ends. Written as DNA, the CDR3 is TGTGCCAGCAGCCCCGACAGATACCAAGAGACCCAGTACTTC. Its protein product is CASSPDRYQETQYF.

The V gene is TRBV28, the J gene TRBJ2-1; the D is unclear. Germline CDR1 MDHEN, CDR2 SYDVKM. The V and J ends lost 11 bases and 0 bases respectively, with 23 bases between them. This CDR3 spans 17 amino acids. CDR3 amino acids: CAVHGFPLDGSYNEQFF. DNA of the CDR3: TGTGCCGTCCATGGGTTTCCCCTGGACGGCTCCTACAATGAGCAGTTCTTC. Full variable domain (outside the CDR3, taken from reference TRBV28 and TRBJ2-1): DVKVTQSSRYLVKRTGEKVFLECVQDMDHENMFWYRQDPGLGLRLIYFSYDVKMKEKGDIPEGYSVSREKKERFSLILESASTNQTSMYLCAVHGFPLDGSYNEQFFGPGTRLTVL.

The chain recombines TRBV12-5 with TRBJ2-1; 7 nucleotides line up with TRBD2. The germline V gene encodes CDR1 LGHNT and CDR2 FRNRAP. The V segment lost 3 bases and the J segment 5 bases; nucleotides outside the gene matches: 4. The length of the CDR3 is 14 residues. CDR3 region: CASGLLANNNEQFF. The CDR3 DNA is TGTGCTAGTGGTTTACTAGCGAACAACAATGAGCAGTTCTTC.

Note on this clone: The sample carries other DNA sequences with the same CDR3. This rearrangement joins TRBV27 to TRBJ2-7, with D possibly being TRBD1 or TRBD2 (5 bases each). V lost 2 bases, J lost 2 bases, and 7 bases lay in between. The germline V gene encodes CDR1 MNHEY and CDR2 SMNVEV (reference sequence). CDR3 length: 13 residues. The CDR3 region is CASSLGGTYEQYF. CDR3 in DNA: TGTGCCAGCAGTTTAGGGGGTACCTACGAGCAGTACTTC.